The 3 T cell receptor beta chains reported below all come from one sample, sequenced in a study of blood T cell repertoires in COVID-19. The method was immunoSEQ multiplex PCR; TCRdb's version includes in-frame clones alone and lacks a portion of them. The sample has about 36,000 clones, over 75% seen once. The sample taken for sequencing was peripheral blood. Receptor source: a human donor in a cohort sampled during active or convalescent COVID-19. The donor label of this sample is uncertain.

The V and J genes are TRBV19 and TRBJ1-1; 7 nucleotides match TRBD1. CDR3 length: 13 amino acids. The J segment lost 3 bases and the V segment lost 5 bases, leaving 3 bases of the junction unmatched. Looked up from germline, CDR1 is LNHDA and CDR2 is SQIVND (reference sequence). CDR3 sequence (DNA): TGTGCCAGTAGTTTCACAGGGGACACTGAAGCTTTCTTT. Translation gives CASSFTGDTEAFF.

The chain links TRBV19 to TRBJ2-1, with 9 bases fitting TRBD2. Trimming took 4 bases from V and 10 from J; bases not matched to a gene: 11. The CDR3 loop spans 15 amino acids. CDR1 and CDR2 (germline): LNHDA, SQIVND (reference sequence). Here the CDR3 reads CASSTGGRASEEQFF. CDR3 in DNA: TGTGCCAGTAGTACCGGCGGGAGGGCTAGTGAGGAGCAGTTCTTC.

CDR3 amino acids: CASSPDRGLNQPQHF. The CDR3 DNA reads TGTGCCAGCAGTCCGGACAGGGGGCTCAATCAGCCCCAGCATTTT. The rearrangement joins TRBV6-5 to TRBJ1-5; 11 nucleotides line up with TRBD1. The CDR3 runs to 15 residues. Germline-derived CDR1 and CDR2 are MNHEY and SVGAGI. V lost 5 bases and J lost 3; bases outside the gene matches: 3.